One sample yielded the 30 T cell receptor beta chains listed below, sequenced in a study of shared clonotypes between healthy human individuals. Generated by immunoSEQ multiplex PCR, the TCRdb table keeps only in-frame clones and is missing some. The table includes 1 million to 1.3 million clones, 75% to 85% detected once. The specimen sequenced was memory CD4+ T cells from PBMCs. Subset noted: CD45RA-negative fraction. The origin of the receptors is a young man in good health. Some clones in this sample may be carry-over from other donors' samples.

V and J are TRBV18 and TRBJ2-3; D not certain. The CDR3 is 15 amino acids. Trimming removed 0 bases at V and 1 base at J, with 8 bases between. CDR1 KGHSH and CDR2 LQKENI come from the germline V gene. The CDR3 reads CASSPPGSRTDTQYF. CDR3 DNA: TGTGCCAGCTCACCACCGGGCAGCCGCACAGATACGCAGTATTTT.

About this clone: The same CDR3 arises from other DNA sequences in this sample as well. The CDR3 nucleotides are TGTGCCAGCAGCGTATTAAGCGGGTCTTACAATGAGCAGTTCTTC. It encodes CASSVLSGSYNEQFF. The rearrangement links TRBV9 to TRBJ2-1, with D possibly being TRBD2 (6 bases). The germline gives CDR1 SGDLS, CDR2 YYNGEE. The ends were cut back, 1 base at V and 4 bases at J, with 12 bases in the middle. The CDR3 totals 15 residues.

The rearrangement joins TRBV2 to TRBJ2-5; a weak D match, TRBD2 (7 bases). The CDR3 totals 11 residues. CDR1 SNHLY and CDR2 FYNNEI come from the germline V gene. CDR3 sequence reads: CAGGAAAAQYF. For the CDR3, the DNA is TGTGCAGGGGGGGCAGCGGCGGCCCAGTACTTC.

As regards this clone: A much larger clone is a single base away; this may be a read error. This chain joins TRBV20-1 and TRBJ2-3; no definite D call. Trimming cost V 4 bases and J 6 bases, with 8 bases left between them. CDR1 and CDR2 (germline): DFQATT, SNEGSKA (reference sequence). The CDR3 has 11 residues. The CDR3 region has the DNA TGCAGTGCTAACCCGGCGGATACGCAGTATTTT. It yields the protein CSANPADTQYF.

The gene calls are TRBV7-2 and TRBJ2-5, with TRBD1 identical over 7 bases. Germline V gives CDR1 SGHTA, CDR2 FQGNSA. V lost 6 bases, J lost 11 bases, and 18 bases stayed unmatched. CDR3 size: 15 residues. CDR3 sequence (DNA): TGTGCCAGCAGGCTGGTGAACGGGATCCAGGGGGAGCAGTACTTC. This translates into CASRLVNGIQGEQYF.

The chain has TRBV5-4 and TRBJ2-3; the D is unclear. CDR3 length: 13 amino acids. Germline-derived CDR1 and CDR2 are SGHNT and YYREEE (reference sequence). Deletions cut 2 bases from V and 6 bases from J, with 10 bases between. The CDR3, as DNA: TGTGCCAGCAGCTTATCGGGTGGCGATACGCAGTATTTT. It specifies CASSLSGGDTQYF.

A note on this clone: Other DNA sequences of this sample code for an identical CDR3. The V gene is TRBV9, the J gene TRBJ2-3; D tentatively reads TRBD1 or TRBD2 (7 bases each). CDR3 length: 13 amino acids. V was cut by 4 bases and J by 4 bases, with 10 bases left in between. The germline CDR1 and CDR2 sequences are SGDLS and YYNGEE. The DNA of the CDR3 is TGTGCCAGCAGCCCAGGGGGGGCAGATACGCAGTATTTT. Protein sequence: CASSPGGADTQYF.

V gene TRBV5-1 combines with J gene TRBJ1-5; D is possibly TRBD1 (6 bases). From germline, CDR1 is SGHRS and CDR2 YFSETQ. V lost 7 bases and J 5 bases, leaving 16 bases between the germline ends. This CDR3 is built from 14 residues. The CDR3 sequence is CASREQGFDQPQHF. The CDR3, as DNA: TGCGCCAGCCGGGAACAGGGCTTTGATCAGCCCCAGCATTTT.

The chain carries TRBV6-1 and TRBJ1-2, with D unclear. The CDR3 covers 15 residues. The V and J ends lost 2 bases and 4 bases respectively, with 14 bases between them. In germline, CDR1 is MNHNS, CDR2 SASEGT. CDR3 DNA sequence: TGTGCCAGCAGTGAATTGGTCCAAATAAGCTATGGCTACACCTTC. Translated: CASSELVQISYGYTF.

This chain connects TRBV19 to TRBJ1-5, with TRBD1 as a possible D gene (6 bases). The germline V gene has CDR1 LNHDA and CDR2 SQIVND (reference sequence). V dropped 3 bases and J dropped 3 bases, with 15 bases sitting between them. This CDR3 comprises 16 residues. The CDR3 DNA follows: TGTGCCAGTAGTATTACCCCAGGGGATTCCAATCAGCCCCAGCATTTT. Its translation: CASSITPGDSNQPQHF.

The rearrangement uses TRBV27 and TRBJ1-2; D is ambiguous. CDR1 is MNHEY and CDR2 is SMNVEV in the germline V gene (reference sequence). The CDR3 totals 14 residues. Trimming pared 2 bases from V and 6 bases from J, leaving 13 bases between. The CDR3 is CASSLNGMRDGYTF. The CDR3 nucleotides are TGTGCCAGCAGTTTAAACGGTATGAGGGATGGCTACACCTTC.

This chain joins TRBV19 and TRBJ1-1; D possibly corresponds to TRBD1 (5 bases). V was shortened by 7 bases and J by 3 bases, with 15 bases between the two germline ends. This CDR3 has 14 amino acids. Germline loops: CDR1 LNHDA, CDR2 SQIVND (reference sequence). This chain's CDR3 is CASNRGAADTEAFF. The CDR3 DNA is TGTGCCAGTAACCGTGGGGCGGCGGACACTGAAGCTTTCTTT.

CDR3 DNA sequence: TGCGCCAGCAGCAGGACAGGGGATGGAAACACCATATATTTT. Amino acid sequence: CASSRTGDGNTIYF. This sequence joins TRBV5-1 and TRBJ1-3; 9 nucleotides match TRBD1. Trimming cost V 4 bases and J 3 bases; bases outside gene matches: 2. Germline values: CDR1 SGHRS, CDR2 YFSETQ. The CDR3 loop spans 14 amino acids.

The chain carries TRBV30 and TRBJ2-7; 7 bases map to TRBD1. This CDR3 is 14 amino acids long. Trimming took 2 bases from V and 4 from J; bases not matched to a gene: 8. From germline, CDR1 is GTSNPN and CDR2 SVGIG (reference sequence). CDR3 sequence: CAWSLGQRIYEQYF. CDR3 sequence (DNA): TGTGCCTGGAGTTTGGGACAGCGGATTTACGAGCAGTACTTC.

V and J are TRBV29-1 and TRBJ2-7; 8 nucleotides match TRBD1. The CDR3 length is 14 residues. Germline values: CDR1 SQVTM, CDR2 ANQGSEA. Germline trimming cut 7 bases from V and 0 bases from J; bases unmatched to any gene: 8. The CDR3, as DNA: TGCAGCGCGAGACCCGGGACAGGCTCCTACGAGCAGTACTTC. This encodes CSARPGTGSYEQYF.

This chain uses TRBV5-1 with TRBJ2-3; D is unclear. V dropped 2 bases and J dropped 6 bases, with 13 bases sitting between them. CDR1 SGHRS and CDR2 YFSETQ come from the germline V gene. The CDR3 runs 14 residues. CDR3: CASSLDSAADTQYF. The CDR3 nucleotides are TGCGCCAGCAGCTTAGACTCCGCCGCGGATACGCAGTATTTT.

Remarks on this clone: The sample holds other DNA sequences that translate to the same CDR3. The V and J genes are TRBV6-5 and TRBJ1-1; unclear D gene. The germline CDR1 and CDR2 sequences are MNHEY and SVGAGI. The CDR3 runs 14 residues. Trimming left V 4 bases short and J 1 base short, with 10 bases between. CDR3 coding DNA: TGTGCCAGCAGTTCCCGGACGGGGAACACTGAAGCTTTCTTT. Its protein is CASSSRTGNTEAFF.

Of note for this clone: A far larger clone lies a single base away; this is likely a read error. The DNA for the CDR3 is TGTGCCAGCAGCCGGATAGCGGGAGCTGAGCAGCTCTTC. Translated, it gives CASSRIAGAEQLF. The chain couples TRBV11-2 to TRBJ2-1, with 9 bases identical to TRBD2. Germline loops: CDR1 SGHAT, CDR2 FQNNGV. The CDR3 covers 13 residues.

The genes are TRBV29-1 and TRBJ2-3; 10 bases are shared with TRBD1. V shed 6 bases, J shed 4 bases, and the junction held 10 bases outside the gene matches. This CDR3 comprises 15 residues. CDR1 and CDR2 (germline): SQVTM, ANQGSEA. The CDR3 sequence is CSVPPPGQGSDTQYF. CDR3 in DNA: TGCAGCGTGCCTCCTCCGGGACAGGGGTCAGATACGCAGTATTTT.

The chain employs TRBV14 and TRBJ2-5; 10 nucleotides align to TRBD2. The J segment lost 4 bases and the V segment lost 2 bases, leaving 1 base of the junction unmatched. This CDR3 has 14 residues. Per the germline V gene, CDR1 is SGHDN and CDR2 is FVKESK. DNA for the CDR3: TGTGCCAGCAGCCAACTAGCGGGAGTAGAGACCCAGTACTTC. The encoded protein is CASSQLAGVETQYF.

The chain is built from TRBV27 and TRBJ1-2; 8 nucleotides agree with TRBD1. Germline lookup yields CDR1 MNHEY and CDR2 SMNVEV (reference sequence). CDR3 length: 16 amino acids. V lost 2 bases, J lost 9 bases, and 14 bases stayed unmatched. The CDR3 sequence is CASSLDGDRSLGSYTF. CDR3 DNA: TGTGCCAGCAGTTTAGACGGGGACAGGTCCCTGGGAAGCTACACCTTC.

V is TRBV30 and J is TRBJ2-5, with TRBD1 identical over 8 bases. The CDR3 is 16 amino acids. Unmatched junction bases numbered 10, after V lost 0 bases and J lost 4 bases. Looked up from germline, CDR1 is GTSNPN and CDR2 is SVGIG (reference sequence). CDR3: CAWSVFMDRETETQYF. CDR3 coding DNA: TGTGCCTGGAGTGTATTTATGGACAGGGAAACAGAGACCCAGTACTTC.

The chain uses TRBV6-6 and TRBJ2-3; D unresolved. V lost 7 bases to trimming and J lost 0 bases, with 17 bases between them. The V gene's germline CDR1 is MNHNY and CDR2 SVGAGI (reference sequence). The CDR3 has 16 amino acids. The CDR3 region has the DNA TGTGCCAGCACCCGAGACTTAGAATCTAGCACAGATACGCAGTATTTT. Translating it yields CASTRDLESSTDTQYF.

Remarks on this clone: This sample includes further DNA sequences coding for the same CDR3. CDR3 bases: TGTGCCAGCAGAAGGGATTCCTACAATGAGCAGTTCTTC. As protein: CASRRDSYNEQFF. The J gene is TRBJ2-1, the V gene TRBV6-5; D is unresolved. This CDR3 spans 13 amino acids. V lost 6 bases, J lost 1 base, and 7 bases lay in between. Germline V gene data show CDR1 as MNHEY and CDR2 as SVGAGI.

The chain links TRBV19 to TRBJ2-2, with a possible D match to TRBD1 (6 bases). V was trimmed by 3 bases and J by 0 bases, leaving 8 bases between them. Germline V lookup: CDR1 LNHDA, CDR2 SQIVND (reference sequence). This CDR3 spans 15 amino acids. Here the CDR3 reads CASSMGTTNTGELFF. The CDR3 DNA follows: TGTGCCAGTAGTATGGGGACAACGAACACCGGGGAGCTGTTTTTT.

The rearrangement links TRBV11-2 to TRBJ1-3, with D tentatively TRBD1 (5 bases). Between the trimmed V and J ends, which lost 5 bases and 0 bases, there was a span of 14 bases. In germline, CDR1 is SGHAT, CDR2 FQNNGV. The CDR3 covers 16 residues. The CDR3 spells CASSVGTAFSGNTIYF. Here the CDR3 DNA reads TGTGCCAGCAGCGTGGGGACGGCCTTCTCTGGAAACACCATATATTTT.

This clone was seen a handful of times. The genes are TRBV11-2 and TRBJ2-7, with a weak D call TRBD2 (6 bases). Germline V gene sequence: CDR1 SGHAT, CDR2 FQNNGV. With 4 bases removed from V and 2 bases from J, the gap between germline ends came to 12 bases. The CDR3 length is 14 residues. The CDR3 bases are TGTGCCAGCAGCTCACGGACGGGGGCCTACGAGCAGTACTTC. This gives the protein CASSSRTGAYEQYF.

V and J are TRBV27 and TRBJ2-7, with 7 bases matching TRBD2. V shed 5 bases and J 2 bases; nucleotides not matched to a gene: 9. The CDR3 length is 15 residues. Germline values: CDR1 MNHEY, CDR2 SMNVEV (reference sequence). CDR3 nucleotides: TGTGCCAGCAGTCGACTAGCACCGGGGGCCTACGAGCAGTACTTC. Translating it yields CASSRLAPGAYEQYF.

V usage is TRBV11-3 and J usage is TRBJ2-1, with D possibly being TRBD1 (6 bases). V was trimmed by 6 bases and J by 6 bases, leaving 15 bases between them. CDR3 size: 14 residues. Germline-derived CDR1 and CDR2 are SGHNT and YENEEA. The CDR3 sequence is CASSRDQGFNEQFF. The DNA of the CDR3 is TGTGCCAGCAGTCGGGACCAGGGGTTCAATGAGCAGTTCTTC.

The V gene is TRBV9, the J gene TRBJ2-1; 13 bases align to TRBD2. V was clipped by 4 bases and J by 12 bases; unmatched bases: 10. Germline CDR1 is SGDLS and CDR2 is YYNGEE. This CDR3 comprises 15 residues. CDR3 sequence: CASSPSGLAGTGQFF. The CDR3 DNA sequence: TGTGCCAGCAGCCCCTCGGGACTAGCGGGGACAGGGCAGTTCTTC.